Below, 8 T cell receptor beta chains from the same sample are listed, as sequenced in a study of regulatory T cells in long-lasting Graves disease. The time point denotes: persistent/refractory GD, antithyroid drugs over 5 years with positive TRAb. PBMC RNA was the source of the TCR library. Sequencing libraries for TCR beta were prepared with iRepertoire HTBI primers and Arm-PCR of CDR3 regions. TCRdb re-called the multiplex PCR reads with MiXCR, one entry per CDR3 protein. The sample lists 700,000 or so distinct CDR3 sequences; around 30% were seen once. The input for sequencing was peripheral blood mononuclear cells (PBMCs), taken when the disease was refractory, from a patient treated with antithyroid drugs. The receptors come from a female donor with Graves disease.

This clonotype was observed a few times. This rearrangement joins TRBV28 to TRBJ1-2; no clear D gene. CDR3 length: 14 residues. Deletions cut 3 bases from V and 6 bases from J, with 14 bases between. Germline V gene data show CDR1 as MDHEN and CDR2 as SYDVKM. This chain's CDR3 is CASSFNIRDDGYTF. The CDR3 region has the DNA TGTGCCAGCAGTTTTAACATTCGGGATGATGGCTACACCTTC.

V and J are TRBV11-2 and TRBJ2-1, with TRBD2 matching over 11 bases. Trimming took 5 bases from V and 9 from J; bases not matched to a gene: 3. This CDR3 contains 13 residues. The germline V gene has CDR1 SGHAT and CDR2 FQNNGV. Here the CDR3 DNA reads TGTGCCAGCAGCGCGACTAGCGGGACTGAGCAGTTCTTC. Amino acids: CASSATSGTEQFF.

The chain combines TRBV10-3 with TRBJ1-2, with 7 bases matching TRBD1. Germline V gene data show CDR1 as ENHRY and CDR2 as SYGVKD. The CDR3 loop spans 17 amino acids. The trim removed 0 bases at V and 4 bases at J, leaving 11 bases unmatched. The CDR3 spells CAISESGGGRRSYGYTF. In DNA form, the CDR3 reads TGTGCCATCAGTGAGTCAGGAGGGGGCCGACGATCCTATGGCTACACCTTC.

The chain is built from TRBV11-2 and TRBJ2-1; possible D gene TRBD2, 7 bases. CDR1 and CDR2 from the germline V gene are SGHAT and FQNNGV. Deletions cut 6 bases from V and 0 bases from J, with 12 bases between. The CDR3 contains 15 residues. Here the CDR3 DNA reads TGTGCCAGCAGGGGGGGCGGGAGCTCCTACAATGAGCAGTTCTTC. It codes for CASRGGGSSYNEQFF.

V gene TRBV20-1 combines with J gene TRBJ2-7; a weak D match, TRBD2 (6 bases). The CDR3 has 14 amino acids. CDR1 is DFQATT, CDR2 SNEGSKA, per germline (reference sequence). The ends were cut back, 5 bases at V and 1 base at J, with 15 bases in the middle. The CDR3 loop is CSASRTAGSYEQYF. CDR3 nucleotides: TGCAGTGCTTCCCGGACTGCGGGATCCTACGAGCAGTACTTC.

This clonotype was detected ten times or more. V is TRBV28 and J is TRBJ1-2; 8 bases line up with TRBD1. V lost 4 bases to trimming and J lost 2 bases; unmatched junction nucleotides: 18. Germline-derived CDR1 and CDR2 are MDHEN and SYDVKM. CDR3 length equals 19 residues. The CDR3 protein is CASSSSDRVLPVRNYGYTF. CDR3 sequence (DNA): TGTGCCAGCAGTTCCTCGGACAGGGTACTTCCAGTAAGAAACTATGGCTACACCTTC.

About this clonotype: Given the absence of the conserved phenylalanine or tryptophan at the CDR3 end, a read error is likely. The chain joins TRBV5-1 to TRBJ1-1, with D possibly TRBD1 on 5 matching bases. V shed 4 bases and J shed 1 base, with 14 bases lying between them. The germline V gene encodes CDR1 SGHRS and CDR2 YFSETQ. This CDR3 comprises 15 residues. CDR3 sequence reads: CASSPRAGKNTEAFS. The CDR3, as DNA: TGCGCCAGCAGCCCGAGGGCAGGGAAGAACACTGAAGCTTTCTCT.

J is TRBJ1-5 and V is TRBV28; a possible D gene is TRBD1 (5 bases). Germline V gene lookup returns CDR1 MDHEN and CDR2 SYDVKM. The CDR3 is made up of 16 amino acids. Between the trimmed V and J ends, which lost 6 bases and 7 bases, there was a span of 22 bases. The CDR3 sequence: CASRDPGGRGRQPQHF. CDR3 DNA sequence: TGTGCCAGCAGAGACCCTGGGGGGAGGGGTCGGCAGCCCCAGCATTTT. Full variable domain (rest looked up from reference TRBV28 and TRBJ1-5): DVKVTQSSRYLVKRTGEKVFLECVQDMDHENMFWYRQDPGLGLRLIYFSYDVKMKEKGDIPEGYSVSREKKERFSLILESASTNQTSMYLCASRDPGGRGRQPQHFGDGTRLSIL.